Given below is one T cell receptor beta chain in context. Its antigen is undetermined. The CDR3 is 15 amino acids. CDR1 and CDR2 (germline): SGDLS, YYNGEE. V dropped 3 bases and J dropped 7; count of bases not matched to a gene: 10. The data were taken from a study of T cell responses to AZD1222 COVID-19 vaccine. Sequencing used immunoSEQ multiplex PCR; TCRdb keeps in-frame clones, though not all of them. The repertoire has roughly 200,000 clones, approximately 93% of them found once; the top ten carry 1.7%. Study outcomes and limitations: Mapped onto spike, vaccine-associated CD4 TCRs spanned it and were dominant at 160-218 and 743-854. Spike-specific TCR repertoires showed rising breadth and depth after two AZD1222 doses. Repertoires were collected only later (after the peak T cell response had occurred). The sample set comprised mostly white British donors with more females, and clonal diversity was possibly underestimated.

This sequence originates from an adult who received the AZD1222 COVID-19 vaccine. The sequencing used peripheral blood, collected 28 days after the second AZD1222 dose. The J gene is TRBJ1-3, the V gene TRBV9; 7 bases line up with TRBD1. CDR3 sequence reads: CASSARQGWGNTIYF. The CDR3 coding sequence is TGTGCCAGCAGCGCCCGACAGGGATGGGGGAACACCATATATTTT.